This T cell receptor (beta chain) is from a study of identical twins. This clonotype was recorded at least ten times. Germline values: CDR1 MNHEY, CDR2 SMNVEV (reference sequence). The germline V and J ends were trimmed by 3 bases and 1 base, with 11 bases remaining between them. CDR3 length equals 15 residues. A universal primer site was added by template switching, and unique molecular identifiers were carried by the cDNA. TCRdb reprocessed the 5' RACE reads via MiXCR and lists one record per CDR3 protein. The sample records around 240,000 distinct CDR3 sequences, roughly a tenth being singletons. The chain has TRBV27 and TRBJ2-3; the D is unclear. The sequence came from a man aged 50 to 59 in good health. The specimen sequenced was memory T cells sorted from blood. The CDR3 sequence: CASSLTGLGTDTQYF. The CDR3 DNA reads as TGTGCCAGCAGTTTGACTGGATTGGGCACAGATACGCAGTATTTT.